One sample yielded the 17 T cell receptor beta chains listed below, sequenced in a study of OX40 agonist ivuxolimab in advanced cancers. The data were produced by immunoSEQ multiplex PCR, yet TCRdb's version contains in-frame clones alone and is incomplete. This table holds some 70,000 clones, approximately 90% found once. Sequenced here: CD4+ or CD8+ T cells sorted from blood, sampled in a trial of the OX40 agonist ivuxolimab. These receptors all stem from an adult with an advanced solid tumor such as melanoma, head and neck, liver or kidney cancer.

This chain connects TRBV5-1 to TRBJ2-3, with TRBD1 matching over 11 bases. The CDR3 runs to 18 residues. Germline assignment: CDR1 SGHRS and CDR2 YFSETQ. V lost 2 bases and J lost 1; bases outside the gene matches: 9. In nucleotides, the CDR3 is TGCGCCAGCAGCTTCCTGGACAGGGGGCGGTCGGGCACAGATACGCAGTATTTT. Translating gives CASSFLDRGRSGTDTQYF.

This clone was picked up one time. The CDR3 here is CASSLGQGTGDHQPQHF. The CDR3 DNA reads as TGTGCCAGCAGCCTGGGACAGGGAACGGGTGATCATCAGCCCCAGCATTTT. V usage is TRBV4-2 and J usage is TRBJ1-5; 9 nucleotides match TRBD1. There are 17 residues in the CDR3. Germline loops: CDR1 LGHNA, CDR2 YNFKEQ. V dropped 4 bases and J dropped 5; count of bases not matched to a gene: 12.

The chain recombines TRBV7-8 with TRBJ2-3; D may correspond to TRBD1 or TRBD2 (5 bases each). In germline, CDR1 is SGHVS, CDR2 FQNEAQ. V was clipped by 5 bases and J by 4 bases, with 19 bases between them. The length of the CDR3 is 16 residues. CDR3 in amino acids: CASSPQAGLGADTQYF. In DNA, the CDR3 is TGTGCCAGCAGCCCTCAGGCGGGCCTGGGGGCAGATACGCAGTATTTT.

This chain joins TRBV6-1 and TRBJ2-7; 11 bases agree with TRBD2. Losses at the gene ends were 3 bases for V and 4 bases for J; bases not matched to a gene: 5. Germline V gene data show CDR1 as MNHNS and CDR2 as SASEGT. The CDR3 is 15 residues long. CDR3 nucleotide sequence: TGTGCCAGCAGTGAGGGACTAGCGGAAAGATACGAGCAGTACTTC. Translated: CASSEGLAERYEQYF.

Within the sample, this clone is medium-sized. J is TRBJ2-1 and V is TRBV5-6; D is unclear. There are 11 residues in the CDR3. Germline-derived CDR1 and CDR2 are SGHDT and YYEEEE. V shed 5 bases and J shed 10 bases, with 10 bases lying between them. The CDR3 sequence: CASRSGREQFF. Here the CDR3 DNA reads TGTGCCAGCAGATCCGGTCGGGAGCAGTTCTTC.

The chain combines TRBV6-6 with TRBJ2-4; no clear D gene. There are 11 residues in the CDR3. V shed 7 bases and J shed 5 bases, with 6 bases lying between them. Looked up from germline, CDR1 is MNHNY and CDR2 is SVGAGI (reference sequence). As DNA, the CDR3 is TGTGCCAGCAAAACTGAAAACATTCAGTACTTC. This gives the protein CASKTENIQYF.

This chain joins TRBV6-5 and TRBJ2-5, with 8 bases lining up with TRBD1. The CDR3 sequence is 14 residues long. Unmatched junction bases numbered 8, after V lost 7 bases and J lost 4 bases. CDR1 MNHEY and CDR2 SVGAGI come from the germline V gene. The CDR3 coding sequence is TGTGCCAGCAAAGAACAGGGGGGACGAGAGACCCAGTACTTC. Encoded protein: CASKEQGGRETQYF.

This chain uses TRBV6-1 with TRBJ1-5; the match to TRBD1 covers 9 bases. Germline values: CDR1 MNHNS, CDR2 SASEGT. The trim removed 4 bases at V and 2 bases at J, leaving 0 bases unmatched. The CDR3 extends over 14 amino acids. CDR3 loop: CASSGTGGNQPQHF. The CDR3 bases are TGTGCCAGCAGTGGGACAGGGGGCAATCAGCCCCAGCATTTT.

The chain is built from TRBV6-1 and TRBJ2-7; possible D gene TRBD1, 7 bases. Per germline, CDR1 MNHNS and CDR2 SASEGT. This CDR3 is 14 amino acids long. Trimming cost V 4 bases and J 3 bases, with 13 bases left between them. The CDR3 is CASSVTGRFYEQYF. CDR3 DNA: TGTGCCAGCAGTGTGACAGGGAGGTTCTACGAGCAGTACTTC.

This sequence joins TRBV6-5 and TRBJ2-7; 7 bases are shared with TRBD1. V lost 1 base, J lost 2 bases, and 5 bases stayed unmatched. The germline V gene encodes CDR1 MNHEY and CDR2 SVGAGI. CDR3 length equals 15 residues. The CDR3 is CASSYWTGGPYEQYF. CDR3 DNA: TGTGCCAGCAGTTACTGGACAGGAGGACCCTACGAGCAGTACTTC.

The chain combines TRBV2 with TRBJ2-7; D unresolved. This CDR3 is 14 amino acids long. Per germline, CDR1 SNHLY and CDR2 FYNNEI. V lost 5 bases and J lost 2, with 13 bases in between. CDR3 sequence: CASSRPSAPYEQYF. CDR3 nucleotides: TGTGCCAGCAGTAGACCGTCGGCCCCCTACGAGCAGTACTTC.

V gene TRBV30 combines with J gene TRBJ2-7, with no clear D. The germline gives CDR1 GTSNPN, CDR2 SVGIG (reference sequence). Trimming cost V 0 bases and J 4 bases, with 4 bases left between them. The CDR3 covers 11 residues. As DNA, the CDR3 is TGTGCCTGGAGTGTAGCTTACGAGCAGTACTTC. It specifies CAWSVAYEQYF.

The chain uses TRBV27 and TRBJ1-6; D unresolved. Germline V gives CDR1 MNHEY, CDR2 SMNVEV (reference sequence). CDR3 length equals 14 residues. V shed 4 bases and J shed 5 bases, with 9 bases lying between them. DNA of the CDR3: TGTGCCAGCAGTTGGTCCTGGGATAATTCACCCCTCCACTTT. Encoded protein: CASSWSWDNSPLHF.

This sequence joins TRBV11-2 and TRBJ2-7; D gene ambiguous. With 4 bases removed from V and 5 bases from J, the gap between germline ends came to 9 bases. The CDR3 consists of 12 residues. From germline, CDR1 is SGHAT and CDR2 FQNNGV. CDR3 residues: CASSSTWDEQYF. CDR3 nucleotide sequence: TGTGCCAGCAGCTCTACCTGGGACGAGCAGTACTTC.

The sample holds a few counts of this clone. J is TRBJ2-1 and V is TRBV28, with 8 positions matching TRBD2. The junction had 2 bases not matched to a gene; V was cut back by 4 bases and J by 6 bases. This CDR3 has 13 amino acids. CDR1 is MDHEN and CDR2 is SYDVKM in the germline V gene. DNA of the CDR3: TGTGCCAGCAGTTCCAGCGGGAGCAATGAGCAGTTCTTC. Translated, it gives CASSSSGSNEQFF.

In this sample, this clone turned up once. This sequence joins TRBV30 and TRBJ1-5; D remains unclear. The V gene lost 0 bases and the J gene lost 4 bases, with 10 bases spanning the gap. CDR1 and CDR2 (germline): GTSNPN, SVGIG (reference sequence). The CDR3 has 14 residues. CDR3 loop: CAWSVGRANQPQHF. CDR3 in DNA: TGTGCCTGGAGTGTAGGACGGGCTAATCAGCCCCAGCATTTT.

This chain links TRBV7-9 with TRBJ1-2; TRBD1 matches 7 bases. Germline V lookup: CDR1 SEHNR, CDR2 FQNEAQ (reference sequence). The CDR3 is made up of 13 amino acids. The trim removed 6 bases at V and 4 bases at J, leaving 5 bases unmatched. For the CDR3, the DNA is TGTGCCAGCAGTTGGGACAGCACCTATGGCTACACCTTC. Its protein is CASSWDSTYGYTF.